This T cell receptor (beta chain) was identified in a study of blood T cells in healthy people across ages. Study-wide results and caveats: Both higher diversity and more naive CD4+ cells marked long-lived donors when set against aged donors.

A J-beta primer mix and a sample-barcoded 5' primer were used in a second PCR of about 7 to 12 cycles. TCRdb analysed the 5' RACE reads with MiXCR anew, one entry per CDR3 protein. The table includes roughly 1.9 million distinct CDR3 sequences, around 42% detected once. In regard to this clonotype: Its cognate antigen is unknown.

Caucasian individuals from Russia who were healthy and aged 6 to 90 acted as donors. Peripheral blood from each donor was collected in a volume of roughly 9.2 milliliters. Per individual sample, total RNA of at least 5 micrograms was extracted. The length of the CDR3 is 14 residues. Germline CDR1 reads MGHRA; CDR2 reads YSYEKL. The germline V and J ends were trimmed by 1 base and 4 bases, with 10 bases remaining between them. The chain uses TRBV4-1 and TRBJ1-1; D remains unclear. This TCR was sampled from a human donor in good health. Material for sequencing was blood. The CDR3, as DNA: TGCGCCAGCAGCCAAGCTGACAAACGCACTGAAGCTTTCTTT. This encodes CASSQADKRTEAFF.